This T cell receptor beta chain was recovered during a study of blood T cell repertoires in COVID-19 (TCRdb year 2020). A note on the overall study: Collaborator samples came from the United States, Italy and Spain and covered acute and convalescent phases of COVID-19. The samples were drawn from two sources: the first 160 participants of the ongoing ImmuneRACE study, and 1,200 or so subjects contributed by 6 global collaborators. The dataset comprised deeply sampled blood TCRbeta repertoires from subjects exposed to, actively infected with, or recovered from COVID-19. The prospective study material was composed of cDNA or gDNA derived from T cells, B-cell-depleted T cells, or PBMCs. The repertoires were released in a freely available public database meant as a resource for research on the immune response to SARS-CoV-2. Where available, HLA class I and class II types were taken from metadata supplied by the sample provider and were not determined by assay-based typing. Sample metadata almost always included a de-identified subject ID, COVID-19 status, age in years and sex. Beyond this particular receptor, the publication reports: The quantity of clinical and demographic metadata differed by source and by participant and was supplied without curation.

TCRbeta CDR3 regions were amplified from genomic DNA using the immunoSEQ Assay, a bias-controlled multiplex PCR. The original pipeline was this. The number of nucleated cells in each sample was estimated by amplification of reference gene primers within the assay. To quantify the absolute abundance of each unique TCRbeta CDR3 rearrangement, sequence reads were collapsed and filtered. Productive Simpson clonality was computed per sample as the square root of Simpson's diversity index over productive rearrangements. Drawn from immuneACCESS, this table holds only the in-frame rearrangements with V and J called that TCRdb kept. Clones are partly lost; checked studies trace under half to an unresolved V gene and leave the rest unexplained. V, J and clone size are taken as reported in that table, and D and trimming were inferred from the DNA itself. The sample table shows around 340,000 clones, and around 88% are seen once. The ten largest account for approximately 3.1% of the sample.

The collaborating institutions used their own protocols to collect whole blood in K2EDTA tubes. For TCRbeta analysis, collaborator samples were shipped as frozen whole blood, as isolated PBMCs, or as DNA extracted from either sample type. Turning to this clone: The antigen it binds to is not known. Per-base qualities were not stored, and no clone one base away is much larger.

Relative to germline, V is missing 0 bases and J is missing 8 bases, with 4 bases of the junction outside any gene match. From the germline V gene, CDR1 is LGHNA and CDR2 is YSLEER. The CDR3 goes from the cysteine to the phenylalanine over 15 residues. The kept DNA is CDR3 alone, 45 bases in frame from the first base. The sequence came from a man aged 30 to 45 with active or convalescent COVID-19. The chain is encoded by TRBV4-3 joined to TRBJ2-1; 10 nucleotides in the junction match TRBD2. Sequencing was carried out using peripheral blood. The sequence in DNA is TGCGCCAGCAGCCAAGATCCAGCGGGAGGGTATGAGCAGTTCTTC. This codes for CASSQDPAGGYEQFF.